The 3 T cell receptor beta chains below come from one sample, sequenced in a study of blood T cell repertoires in COVID-19. TCRdb's copy holds only in-frame clones and misses some; the assay was immunoSEQ multiplex PCR. This sample has about 180,000 clones, with 86% found just once. The sequenced sample consisted of peripheral blood. These receptors came from an older man with active or convalescent COVID-19.

The V and J genes are TRBV11-2 and TRBJ2-7, with TRBD2 matching 10 bases. The length of the CDR3 is 15 residues. Trimming took 1 base from V and 4 from J; bases not matched to a gene: 4. In germline, CDR1 is SGHAT, CDR2 FQNNGV. The CDR3 loop is CASSLAGTSAYEQYF. In nucleotides, the CDR3 is TGTGCCAGCAGCTTAGCCGGGACTAGCGCTTACGAGCAGTACTTC.

This clone occurred a few times. The CDR3 DNA reads TGTGCCAGTAGTGTGGGGACAGGGCGACACTATGGCTACACCTTC. This codes for CASSVGTGRHYGYTF. This chain joins TRBV19 and TRBJ1-2; 9 bases are shared with TRBD1. CDR1 LNHDA and CDR2 SQIVND come from the germline V gene (reference sequence). Trimming cost V 5 bases and J 3 bases; bases outside gene matches: 7. This CDR3 is 15 amino acids long.

This clone showed up just once. V is TRBV19 and J is TRBJ2-5; 10 nucleotides line up with TRBD1. The germline V gene has CDR1 LNHDA and CDR2 SQIVND (reference sequence). The CDR3 has 16 amino acids. Germline trimming cut 5 bases from V and 5 bases from J; bases unmatched to any gene: 11. This CDR3 is CASSQPRDRGWETQYF. CDR3 DNA sequence: TGTGCCAGTAGTCAGCCCCGGGACAGGGGCTGGGAGACCCAGTACTTC.